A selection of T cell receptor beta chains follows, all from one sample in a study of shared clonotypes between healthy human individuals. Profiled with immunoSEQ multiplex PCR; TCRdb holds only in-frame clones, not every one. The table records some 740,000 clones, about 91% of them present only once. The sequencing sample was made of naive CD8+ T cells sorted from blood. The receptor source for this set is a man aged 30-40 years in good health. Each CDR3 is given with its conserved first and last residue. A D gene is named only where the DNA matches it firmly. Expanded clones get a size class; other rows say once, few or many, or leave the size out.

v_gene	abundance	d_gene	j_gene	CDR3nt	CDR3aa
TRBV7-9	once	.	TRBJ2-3	TGTGCCAGCAGCCTAAGCTCGACAGCAGATACGCAGTATTTT	CASSLSSTADTQYF
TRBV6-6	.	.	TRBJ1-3	TGTGCCAGCAGTTACGGGGAGATGAAGGGAAACACCATATATTTT	CASSYGEMKGNTIYF
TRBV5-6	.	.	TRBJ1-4	TGTGCCAGCAGCTTTTTGGGTTCAGGGGAAGCTAATGAAAAACTGTTTTTT	CASSFLGSGEANEKLFF
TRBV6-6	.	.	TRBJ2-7	TGTGCCAGTGAGGACGCCTACGAGCAGTACTTC	CASEDAYEQYF
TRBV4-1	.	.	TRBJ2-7	TGCGCCAGCAGCTCCATCCCCGGAACCTACGAGCAGTACTTC	CASSSIPGTYEQYF
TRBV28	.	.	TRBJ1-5	TGTGCCAGCAGTTTAGGGGACCAGGGCTACAATCAGCCCCAGCATTTT	CASSLGDQGYNQPQHF
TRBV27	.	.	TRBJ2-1	TGTGCCAGCAGTTTAAAGGCAGGGACCTACAATGAGCAGTTCTTC	CASSLKAGTYNEQFF
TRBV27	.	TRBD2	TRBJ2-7	TGTGCCAGCAGACCCCGACGCGGGGGAGACTACGAGCAGTACTTC	CASRPRRGGDYEQYF
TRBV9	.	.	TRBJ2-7	TGTGCCAGCGGGTCCTACGAGCAGTACTTC	CASGSYEQYF
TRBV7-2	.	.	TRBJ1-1	TGTGCCAGCAGCTTTTCGACAGGTGAAGCTTTCTTT	CASSFSTGEAFF
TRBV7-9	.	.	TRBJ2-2	TGTGCCAGCAGCTTAGGGGCACAGCCGGATGGGGAGCTGTTTTTT	CASSLGAQPDGELFF
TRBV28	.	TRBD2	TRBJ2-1	TGTGCCAGCAGTTTTGGGATAGCGGGAGGGTCCCTGGGCTACAATGAGCAGTTCTTC	CASSFGIAGGSLGYNEQFF
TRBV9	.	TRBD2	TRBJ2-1	TGTGCCAGCAGCGTAGTGGGAGGGAGCTCCTACAATGAGCAGTTCTTC	CASSVVGGSSYNEQFF
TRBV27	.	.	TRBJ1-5	TGTGCCAGCAGTTTACAAGCCGGAGGTAATCAGCCCCAGCATTTT	CASSLQAGGNQPQHF